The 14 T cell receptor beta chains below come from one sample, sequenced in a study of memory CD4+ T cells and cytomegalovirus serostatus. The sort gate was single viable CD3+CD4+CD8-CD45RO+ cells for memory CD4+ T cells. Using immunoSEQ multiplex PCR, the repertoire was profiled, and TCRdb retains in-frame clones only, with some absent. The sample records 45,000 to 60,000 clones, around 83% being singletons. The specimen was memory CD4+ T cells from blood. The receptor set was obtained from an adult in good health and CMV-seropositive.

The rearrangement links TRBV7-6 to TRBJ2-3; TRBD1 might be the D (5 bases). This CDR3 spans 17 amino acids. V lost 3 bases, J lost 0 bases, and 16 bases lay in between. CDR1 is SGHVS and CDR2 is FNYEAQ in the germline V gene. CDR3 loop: CASSFQGSAISTDTQYF. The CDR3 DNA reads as TGTGCCAGCAGCTTTCAGGGTTCAGCCATTAGCACAGATACGCAGTATTTT.

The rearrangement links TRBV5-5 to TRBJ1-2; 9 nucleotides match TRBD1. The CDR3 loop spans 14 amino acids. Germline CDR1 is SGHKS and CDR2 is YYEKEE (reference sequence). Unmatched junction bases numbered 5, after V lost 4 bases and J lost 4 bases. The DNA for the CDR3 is TGTGCCAGCAGCCCCACAGGGGGCCTCTATGGCTACACCTTC. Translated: CASSPTGGLYGYTF.

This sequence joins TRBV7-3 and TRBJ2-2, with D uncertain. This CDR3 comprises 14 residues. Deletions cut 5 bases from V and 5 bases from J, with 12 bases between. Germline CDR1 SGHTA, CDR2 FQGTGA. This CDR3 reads CASSPSPLTGELFF. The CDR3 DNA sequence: TGTGCCAGCAGCCCCTCCCCCCTGACCGGGGAGCTGTTTTTT.

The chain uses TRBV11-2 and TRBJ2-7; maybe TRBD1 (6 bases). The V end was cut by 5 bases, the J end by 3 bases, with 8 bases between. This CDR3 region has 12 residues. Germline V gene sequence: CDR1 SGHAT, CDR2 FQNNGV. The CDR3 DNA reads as TGTGCCAGCAGCGCACAGGGCTACGAGCAGTACTTC. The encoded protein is CASSAQGYEQYF.

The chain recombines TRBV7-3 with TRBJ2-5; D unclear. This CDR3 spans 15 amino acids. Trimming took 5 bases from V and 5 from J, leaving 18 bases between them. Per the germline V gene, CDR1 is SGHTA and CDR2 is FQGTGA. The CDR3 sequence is CASSPRPGQWETQYF. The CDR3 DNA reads TGTGCCAGCAGCCCCCGGCCCGGGCAGTGGGAGACCCAGTACTTC.

The DNA of the CDR3 is TGTGCCAGCAGCGTAGCGGACAGGGGGGATCAGTACTTC. Its translation is CASSVADRGDQYF. The chain joins TRBV9 to TRBJ2-7; TRBD1 matches at 10 bases. CDR1 SGDLS and CDR2 YYNGEE come from the germline V gene. V lost 0 bases, J lost 10 bases, and 4 bases stayed unmatched. CDR3 length equals 13 residues.

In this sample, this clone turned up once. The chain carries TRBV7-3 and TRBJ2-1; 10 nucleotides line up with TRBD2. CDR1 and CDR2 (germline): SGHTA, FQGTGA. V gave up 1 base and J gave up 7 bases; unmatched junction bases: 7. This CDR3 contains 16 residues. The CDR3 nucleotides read TGTGCCAGCAGCTTAAATTTAGCGGGAGGTATGAATGAGCAGTTCTTC. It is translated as CASSLNLAGGMNEQFF.

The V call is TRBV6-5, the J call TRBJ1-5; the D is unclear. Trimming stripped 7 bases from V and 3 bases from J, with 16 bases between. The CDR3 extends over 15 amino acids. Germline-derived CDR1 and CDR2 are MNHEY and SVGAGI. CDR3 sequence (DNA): TGTGCCAGCAAGTTGGCAGCGGGCACCAATCAGCCCCAGCATTTT. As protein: CASKLAAGTNQPQHF.

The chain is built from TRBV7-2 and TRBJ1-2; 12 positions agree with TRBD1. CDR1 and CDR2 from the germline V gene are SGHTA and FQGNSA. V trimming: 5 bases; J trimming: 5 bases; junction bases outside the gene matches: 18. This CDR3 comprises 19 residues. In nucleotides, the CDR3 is TGTGCCAGCAGCACCCTAGGGGGGACAGGGGGCGGAATAGCTTATGGCTACACCTTC. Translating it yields CASSTLGGTGGGIAYGYTF.

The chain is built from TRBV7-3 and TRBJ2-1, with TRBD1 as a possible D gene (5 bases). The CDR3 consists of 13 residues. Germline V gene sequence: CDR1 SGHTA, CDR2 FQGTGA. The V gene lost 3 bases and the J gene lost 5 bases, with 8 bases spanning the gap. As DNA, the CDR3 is TGTGCCAGCAGCTTTGACAGCCACAATGAGCAGTTCTTC. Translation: CASSFDSHNEQFF.

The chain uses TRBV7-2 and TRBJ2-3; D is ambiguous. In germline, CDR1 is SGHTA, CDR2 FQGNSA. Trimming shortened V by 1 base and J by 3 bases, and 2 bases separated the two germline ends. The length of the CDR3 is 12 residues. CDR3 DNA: TGTGCCAGCAGCTTAGGAACAGATACGCAGTATTTT. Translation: CASSLGTDTQYF.

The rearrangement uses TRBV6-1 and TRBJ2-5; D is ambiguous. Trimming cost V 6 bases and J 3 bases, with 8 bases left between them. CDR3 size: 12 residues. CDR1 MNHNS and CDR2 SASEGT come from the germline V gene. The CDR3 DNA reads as TGTGCCAGCAGGAACTTAGAAGAGACCCAGTACTTC. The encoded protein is CASRNLEETQYF.

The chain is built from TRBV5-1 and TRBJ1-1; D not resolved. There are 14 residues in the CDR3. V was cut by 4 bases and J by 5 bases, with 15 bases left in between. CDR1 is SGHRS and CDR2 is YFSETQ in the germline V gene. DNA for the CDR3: TGCGCCAGCAGCCCTAACGCCGGTGGGACTGAAGCTTTCTTT. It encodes CASSPNAGGTEAFF.

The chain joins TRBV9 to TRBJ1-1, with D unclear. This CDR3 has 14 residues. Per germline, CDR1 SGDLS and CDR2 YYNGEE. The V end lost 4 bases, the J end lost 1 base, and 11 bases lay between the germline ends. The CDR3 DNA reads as TGTGCCAGCAGCCCCCTACTCAGGAACACTGAAGCTTTCTTT. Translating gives CASSPLLRNTEAFF.